Each of the 16 T cell receptor beta chains below was sequenced from the same sample in a study of blood T cells in healthy people across ages (dated by TCRdb to between 2014 and 2017). Library construction relied on 5' RACE. Sequencing used an Illumina HiSeq 2500. A second 7 to 11 cycle PCR used a sample-barcoded 5' primer and a J-beta primer mix. TCRdb cleaned the public reads at Q25 with fastp, built clones with MiXCR and kept in-frame beta chains. All rows with the same CDR3 protein become a single entry with the most common DNA and genes. The sample data list some 1.4 million distinct CDR3 sequences, and approximately 40% of these were observed just once. The leading ten clones occupy approximately 7.9% of the sample. Sequenced input: blood. These receptors all come from a woman between 18 and 30 years old in good health.

This sequence joins TRBV7-8 and TRBJ2-1; D is perhaps TRBD2 (6 bases). CDR3 size: 16 residues. CDR1 is SGHVS, CDR2 FQNEAQ, per germline. V was shortened by 4 bases and J by 6 bases, with 19 bases between the two germline ends. The CDR3 nucleotides read TGTGCCAGCAGCTACTCTAGCGCCGGAGTAGGCAATGAGCAGTTCTTC. This translates into CASSYSSAGVGNEQFF.

This clonotype was observed a single time. The chain combines TRBV18 with TRBJ2-5, with a possible D match to TRBD1 (6 bases). Germline loops: CDR1 KGHSH, CDR2 LQKENI. V lost 8 bases to trimming and J lost 3 bases, with 13 bases between them. This CDR3 comprises 13 residues. CDR3 protein: CASTWTDKETQYF. For the CDR3, the DNA is TGTGCCAGCACGTGGACAGATAAAGAGACCCAGTACTTC. Using reference TRBV18 and TRBJ2-5 for the parts outside the CDR3, the full variable domain is NAGVMQNPRHLVRRRGQEARLRCSPMKGHSHVYWYRQLPEEGLKFMVYLQKENIIDESGMPKERFSAEFPKEGPSILRIQQVVRGDSAAYFCASTWTDKETQYFGPGTRLLVL.

This clonotype was found a few times. This chain joins TRBV9 and TRBJ1-5; the match to TRBD1 covers 7 bases. Germline V CDR1 and CDR2: SGDLS, YYNGEE. The CDR3 spans 16 residues. V was pared by 0 bases and J by 2 bases, with 5 bases of the junction left unmatched. In nucleotides, the CDR3 is TGTGCCAGCAGCGTAGGAACAGGGGTGGGCAATCAGCCCCAGCATTTT. Translated: CASSVGTGVGNQPQHF.

This clonotype has a handful of counts. The chain uses TRBV3-1 and TRBJ1-2; maybe TRBD1 (6 bases). Germline V CDR1 and CDR2: LGHDT, YNNKEL (reference sequence). CDR3 length: 16 residues. V lost 0 bases and J lost 2, with 13 bases in between. As DNA, the CDR3 is TGTGCCAGCAGCCAAGAGTTGGGAACAGGGAACTATGGCTACACCTTC. The encoded protein is CASSQELGTGNYGYTF. Supplemented by reference TRBV3-1 and TRBJ1-2, the full variable domain reads DTAVSQTPKYLVTQMGNDKSIKCEQNLGHDTMYWYKQDSKKFLKIMFSYNNKELIINETVPNRFSPKSPDKAHLNLHINSLELGDSAVYFCASSQELGTGNYGYTFGSGTRLTVV.

This clonotype was picked up one time. A much larger clonotype is one base distant, so this may be a read error. V and J are TRBV4-1 and TRBJ2-1, with no clear D. In germline, CDR1 is MGHRA, CDR2 YSYEKL. The CDR3 consists of 15 residues. Trimming cost V 0 bases and J 13 bases, with 19 bases left between them. The CDR3 nucleotides read TGCGCCAGCAGCCAAGAATTACGGAATGAAGAGACCCAGTTCTTC. This sequence encodes CASSQELRNEETQFF.

The gene calls are TRBV27 and TRBJ1-1, with D perhaps TRBD1 (5 bases). The CDR3 runs 14 residues. Germline lookup yields CDR1 MNHEY and CDR2 SMNVEV (reference sequence). The V and J ends lost 8 bases and 1 base respectively, with 14 bases between them. CDR3 bases: TGTGCCAGCGCTGCGGGACTTCGGAACACTGAAGCTTTCTTT. Residues: CASAAGLRNTEAFF.

The V and J genes are TRBV3-1 and TRBJ2-5; 9 positions match TRBD2. CDR1 and CDR2 from the germline V gene are LGHDT and YNNKEL (reference sequence). V dropped 0 bases and J dropped 2; count of bases not matched to a gene: 13. This CDR3 has 19 residues. CDR3 in amino acids: CASSQEAGGSRWGQETQYF. The CDR3 DNA is TGTGCCAGCAGCCAAGAAGCGGGGGGATCCAGATGGGGACAAGAGACCCAGTACTTC.

This rearrangement joins TRBV30 to TRBJ2-7; D is unresolved. V was trimmed by 3 bases and J by 2 bases, leaving 5 bases between them. CDR1 GTSNPN and CDR2 SVGIG come from the germline V gene (reference sequence). The CDR3 consists of 11 residues. The CDR3 loop reads CAWSEPYEQYF. CDR3 DNA: TGTGCCTGGAGCGAGCCCTACGAGCAGTACTTC.

This clonotype turned up a few times. The chain is built from TRBV7-2 and TRBJ2-2; D remains unclear. Germline V gene sequence: CDR1 SGHTA, CDR2 FQGNSA. Trimming shortened V by 7 bases and J by 7 bases, and 16 bases separated the two germline ends. This CDR3 is 14 amino acids long. CDR3 sequence reads: CASTNPSLRGELFF. The CDR3 DNA reads TGTGCCAGCACCAACCCCTCCCTCCGCGGGGAGCTGTTTTTT.

This clonotype was observed a few times. The chain uses TRBV5-1 and TRBJ2-2; the D gene is possibly TRBD2 (6 bases). V shed 1 base and J shed 5 bases, with 18 bases lying between them. Germline V gene sequence: CDR1 SGHRS, CDR2 YFSETQ. This CDR3 is 17 amino acids long. The CDR3 reads CASSLTTVLGGTGELFF. CDR3 sequence (DNA): TGCGCCAGCAGCTTGACGACAGTCCTCGGAGGGACCGGGGAGCTGTTTTTT.

The CDR3 here is CASSQGERFTDTQYF. As DNA, the CDR3 is TGTGCCAGCAGTCAGGGGGAGAGATTCACAGATACGCAGTATTTT. The chain couples TRBV25-1 to TRBJ2-3; 7 bases align to TRBD1. The CDR3 sequence is 15 residues long. CDR1 and CDR2 from the germline V gene are MGHDK and SYGVNS. V was pared by 5 bases and J by 2 bases, with 7 bases of the junction left unmatched.

This clonotype occurred a few times. J is TRBJ1-2 and V is TRBV6-5; 10 bases are shared with TRBD1. This CDR3 has 15 amino acids. V was pared by 2 bases and J by 7 bases, with 7 bases of the junction left unmatched. Germline loops: CDR1 MNHEY, CDR2 SVGAGI. The CDR3 sequence is CASSYRDRGLGGYTF. Written as DNA, the CDR3 is TGTGCCAGCAGTTACCGGGACAGGGGCTTAGGTGGCTACACCTTC.

The rearrangement links TRBV3-1 to TRBJ2-1, with D possibly matching TRBD1 (6 bases). Germline values: CDR1 LGHDT, CDR2 YNNKEL (reference sequence). The CDR3 has 20 amino acids. V was pared by 5 bases and J by 0 bases, with 26 bases between. CDR3 in amino acids: CASSEGGPRRASSSYNEQFF. CDR3 bases: TGTGCCAGCAGCGAAGGGGGACCGCGAAGGGCTAGTAGCTCCTACAATGAGCAGTTCTTC.

V and J are TRBV7-9 and TRBJ2-1, with TRBD1 matching 8 bases. Germline CDR1 reads SEHNR; CDR2 reads FQNEAQ (reference sequence). V trimming: 4 bases; J trimming: 3 bases; junction bases outside the gene matches: 5. The CDR3 loop spans 15 amino acids. CDR3 amino acids: CASSYMTGVYNEQFF. The DNA for the CDR3 is TGTGCCAGCAGCTATATGACAGGGGTCTACAATGAGCAGTTCTTC.

This rearrangement joins TRBV11-2 to TRBJ1-2, with 9 bases fitting TRBD1. The CDR3 spans 14 residues. The germline V gene has CDR1 SGHAT and CDR2 FQNNGV. With 4 bases clipped from V and 5 bases from J, the junction kept 5 bases outside the gene matches. The CDR3 nucleotides read TGTGCCAGCAGCTGGACAGGGGCCAGATATGGCTACACCTTC. Translation gives CASSWTGARYGYTF.

The chain joins TRBV5-1 to TRBJ1-2; the D gene is possibly TRBD1 (6 bases). Germline loops: CDR1 SGHRS, CDR2 YFSETQ. V was clipped by 3 bases and J by 4 bases, with 16 bases between them. This CDR3 has 15 residues. Here the CDR3 reads CASSSPGGAGYGYTF. CDR3 nucleotides: TGCGCCAGCAGCTCCCCCGGGGGGGCGGGCTATGGCTACACCTTC.